The 29 T cell receptor beta chains reported below all come from one sample, sequenced in a study of OX40 agonist ivuxolimab in advanced cancers. TCRdb's table, derived via immunoSEQ multiplex PCR, lists solely in-frame clones and lacks some. The sample lists tens of thousands of clones; roughly 90% were seen once. Sequenced here: CD4+ or CD8+ T cells sorted from blood, sampled in a trial of the OX40 agonist ivuxolimab. The receptors were sampled from an adult with an advanced solid tumor such as melanoma, head and neck, liver or kidney cancer.

This clone was seen only once. V and J are TRBV7-9 and TRBJ2-7; TRBD1 might be the D (5 bases). The CDR3 has 15 amino acids. Looked up from germline, CDR1 is SEHNR and CDR2 is FQNEAQ (reference sequence). Trimming took 5 bases from V and 4 from J, leaving 18 bases between them. The CDR3 bases are TGTGCCAGCAGCCAAGGGGTCCCTACCCCATACGAGCAGTACTTC. Its translation is CASSQGVPTPYEQYF.

The V call is TRBV4-1, the J call TRBJ2-7; 10 bases are a match to TRBD1. The CDR3 covers 15 residues. The germline CDR1 and CDR2 sequences are MGHRA and YSYEKL. J gave up 3 bases and V 1 base, and 3 bases lay outside the gene matches. CDR3 residues: CASSQVGTGDYEQYF. CDR3 DNA: TGCGCCAGCAGCCAAGTAGGGACAGGGGACTACGAGCAGTACTTC.

The chain recombines TRBV4-3 with TRBJ2-7, with 12 bases lining up with TRBD2. CDR1 and CDR2 (germline): LGHNA, YSLEER. V shed 1 base and J 3 bases; nucleotides not matched to a gene: 7. The CDR3 runs to 17 residues. CDR3 sequence (DNA): TGCGCCAGCAGCCAAGTGACTAGCGGGGGCCCCGTCTACGAGCAGTACTTC. Translated, it gives CASSQVTSGGPVYEQYF.

Here the CDR3 reads CASRAGVGTEAFF. The DNA for the CDR3 is TGTGCCAGCAGAGCAGGGGTGGGCACTGAAGCTTTCTTT. This chain connects TRBV6-1 to TRBJ1-1; tentative D call: TRBD1 (6 bases). Germline lookup yields CDR1 MNHNS and CDR2 SASEGT. The CDR3 covers 13 residues. The V and J ends lost 6 bases and 4 bases respectively, with 12 bases between them.

As DNA, the CDR3 is TGCGCCAGCAGCTTGGCCTTGGGGCTCGGGGACACCATATATTTT. Its translation: CASSLALGLGDTIYF. The chain carries TRBV5-1 and TRBJ1-3; tentative D call: TRBD1 (5 bases). From germline, CDR1 is SGHRS and CDR2 YFSETQ. The CDR3 consists of 15 residues. Trimming left V 0 bases short and J 8 bases short, with 15 bases between.

The rearrangement links TRBV9 to TRBJ1-2, with a tentative D call TRBD1 (5 bases). From germline, CDR1 is SGDLS and CDR2 YYNGEE. The CDR3 loop spans 16 amino acids. V was shortened by 5 bases and J by 5 bases, with 22 bases between the two germline ends. CDR3 sequence (DNA): TGTGCCAGCAGTCAGGGAAGGGGACTATCCTCATATGGCTACACCTTC. This encodes CASSQGRGLSSYGYTF.

On this clone: The sample has other DNA sequences that encode this CDR3 too. The rearrangement uses TRBV13 and TRBJ2-7, with a tentative D call TRBD2 (7 bases). Trimming took 5 bases from V and 3 from J, leaving 17 bases between them. The CDR3 sequence is 15 residues long. Germline V gene lookup returns CDR1 PRHDT and CDR2 FYEKMQ (reference sequence). The CDR3 loop reads CASSLVSGGSYEQYF. For the CDR3, the DNA is TGTGCCAGCAGCCTCGTGTCGGGGGGCAGCTACGAGCAGTACTTC.

The CDR3 loop reads CASSLPLGADTQYF. The DNA for the CDR3 is TGTGCCAGCAGTTTGCCGCTGGGAGCAGATACGCAGTATTTT. The rearrangement uses TRBV28 and TRBJ2-3; D is perhaps TRBD2 (5 bases). V was trimmed by 3 bases and J by 4 bases, leaving 11 bases between them. The CDR3 is 14 residues long. CDR1 MDHEN and CDR2 SYDVKM come from the germline V gene.

The CDR3, as DNA: TGTGCCAGTAGTATGGCGGGGTGGAATGAGCAGTTCTTC. Protein: CASSMAGWNEQFF. This chain joins TRBV19 and TRBJ2-1; possibly TRBD2 for D (6 bases). The CDR3 contains 13 residues. Between the trimmed V and J ends, which lost 3 bases and 7 bases, there was a span of 10 bases. Per germline, CDR1 LNHDA and CDR2 SQIVND (reference sequence).

The chain uses TRBV4-3 and TRBJ2-5; TRBD2 might be the D (5 bases). Germline V gene lookup returns CDR1 LGHNA and CDR2 YSLEER. The CDR3 consists of 13 residues. The V end was cut by 0 bases, the J end by 10 bases, with 12 bases between. CDR3 nucleotides: TGCGCCAGCAGCCAAGATAGGGTTAGCGACCAGTACTTC. Residues: CASSQDRVSDQYF.

This rearrangement joins TRBV27 to TRBJ1-1, with D perhaps matching TRBD1 (6 bases). This CDR3 has 14 residues. The ends were cut back, 4 bases at V and 6 bases at J, with 15 bases in the middle. CDR1 is MNHEY, CDR2 SMNVEV, per germline (reference sequence). The CDR3 is CASSYAGGASEAFF. Here the CDR3 DNA reads TGTGCCAGCAGTTATGCGGGGGGCGCCTCTGAAGCTTTCTTT.

The V and J genes are TRBV7-7 and TRBJ2-2, with D perhaps matching TRBD1 or TRBD2 (6 bases each). There are 18 residues in the CDR3. The germline V gene encodes CDR1 SSHAT and CDR2 FNYEAQ (reference sequence). V lost 1 base and J 0 bases, leaving 15 bases between the germline ends. For the CDR3, the DNA is TGTGCCAGCAGCTTAGTAGGGGGGCCGGACCCGAACACCGGGGAGCTGTTTTTT. Amino acid sequence: CASSLVGGPDPNTGELFF.

This chain links TRBV6-4 with TRBJ1-6; a weak D match, TRBD1 (6 bases). The CDR3 contains 17 residues. Germline V CDR1 and CDR2: MRHNA, SNTAGT. The V end was cut by 0 bases, the J end by 3 bases, with 12 bases between. The CDR3 here is CASSDSVPGHYNSPLHF. CDR3 sequence (DNA): TGTGCCAGCAGTGACTCGGTACCGGGACACTATAATTCACCCCTCCACTTT.

A single count supports this clone. Here the CDR3 reads CASSVDGTEAFF. The CDR3, as DNA: TGTGCCAGCAGCGTAGACGGGACTGAAGCTTTCTTT. The rearrangement joins TRBV9 to TRBJ1-1, with D hard to call. This CDR3 contains 12 residues. V lost 0 bases to trimming and J lost 5 bases, with 5 bases between them. The germline V gene encodes CDR1 SGDLS and CDR2 YYNGEE. The full variable domain, its missing parts supplied by reference TRBV9 and TRBJ1-1, is DSGVTQTPKHLITATGQRVTLRCSPRSGDLSVYWYQQSLDQGLQFLIQYYNGEERAKGNILERFSAQQFPDLHSELNLSSLELGDSALYFCASSVDGTEAFFGQGTRLTVV.

This sequence joins TRBV5-1 and TRBJ2-3, with 7 bases identical to TRBD1. After removal of 4 bases from V and 6 bases from J, the junction contained 8 bases not matched to a gene. Germline values: CDR1 SGHRS, CDR2 YFSETQ. The length of the CDR3 is 14 residues. The CDR3 DNA sequence: TGCGCCAGCAGCCCCTACAGGGGTCTGGATACGCAGTATTTT. Translating gives CASSPYRGLDTQYF.

The chain employs TRBV5-1 and TRBJ1-2; tentative D call: TRBD1 (6 bases). Germline CDR1 SGHRS, CDR2 YFSETQ. The CDR3 is made up of 13 amino acids. The V end lost 1 base, the J end lost 3 bases, and 7 bases lay between the germline ends. CDR3 loop: CASSLWTDYGYTF. CDR3 sequence (DNA): TGCGCCAGCAGCTTGTGGACAGACTATGGCTACACCTTC. The full variable domain, in which reference TRBV5-1 and TRBJ1-2 provide the parts outside the CDR3, is KAGVTQTPRYLIKTRGQQVTLSCSPISGHRSVSWYQQTPGQGLQFLFEYFSETQRNKGNFPGRFSGRQFSNSRSEMNVSTLELGDSALYLCASSLWTDYGYTFGSGTRLTVV.

CDR3 sequence (DNA): TGTGCCAGCAGTTACTCGACTAGCGGGGATGCTGAGACCCAGTACTTC. Translating it yields CASSYSTSGDAETQYF. The chain couples TRBV6-5 to TRBJ2-5; 11 positions match TRBD2. Trimming cost V 0 bases and J 5 bases; bases outside gene matches: 5. The V gene's germline CDR1 is MNHEY and CDR2 SVGAGI. This CDR3 contains 16 residues.

The chain links TRBV6-5 to TRBJ1-3; TRBD1 might be the D (5 bases). The V gene lost 5 bases and the J gene lost 0 bases, with 11 bases spanning the gap. Germline lookup yields CDR1 MNHEY and CDR2 SVGAGI. The CDR3 runs to 15 residues. The DNA for the CDR3 is TGTGCCAGCAGTCCGACAGTAACCTCTGGAAACACCATATATTTT. It specifies CASSPTVTSGNTIYF.

This clone was seen only a few times. The chain is built from TRBV11-1 and TRBJ1-2; D remains unclear. The CDR3 extends over 14 amino acids. From germline, CDR1 is SGHAT and CDR2 FQDESV (reference sequence). Trimming pared 3 bases from V and 8 bases from J, leaving 16 bases between. For the CDR3, the DNA is TGTGCCAGCAGCTTGATCGGGGATACTGGGGGCTACACCTTC. It is translated as CASSLIGDTGGYTF.

The chain couples TRBV9 to TRBJ1-2; D is unresolved. This CDR3 contains 14 residues. Germline loops: CDR1 SGDLS, CDR2 YYNGEE. Between the trimmed V and J ends, which lost 6 bases and 1 base, there was a span of 13 bases. The CDR3: CASTDRSGNYGYTF. In DNA form, the CDR3 reads TGTGCCAGCACCGACCGATCCGGTAACTATGGCTACACCTTC. Full variable domain (outside the CDR3, taken from reference TRBV9 and TRBJ1-2): DSGVTQTPKHLITATGQRVTLRCSPRSGDLSVYWYQQSLDQGLQFLIQYYNGEERAKGNILERFSAQQFPDLHSELNLSSLELGDSALYFCASTDRSGNYGYTFGSGTRLTVV.

The genes are TRBV2 and TRBJ1-1, with D uncertain. Germline CDR1 SNHLY, CDR2 FYNNEI. V lost 3 bases, J lost 1 base, and 12 bases lay in between. This CDR3 is built from 15 residues. CDR3 nucleotides: TGTGCCAGCAGTGACTGGTCCTCGACGAACACTGAAGCTTTCTTT. Translating it yields CASSDWSSTNTEAFF.

Notes on this clone: One end of the junction does not line up with germline, which may come from a read error. The same CDR3 can be traced to other DNA sequences in this sample. The rearrangement uses TRBV13 and TRBJ1-6; D might be TRBD1 (6 bases). Germline-derived CDR1 and CDR2 are PRHDT and FYEKMQ (reference sequence). CDR3 length: 15 residues. The CDR3 reads CASSLGGSHNSPLHF. CDR3 sequence (DNA): TGTGCCAGCAGCCTAGGGGGAAGCCATAATTCACCCCTCCACTTT.

The J gene is TRBJ1-5, the V gene TRBV19; TRBD1 might be the D (6 bases). The CDR3 has 16 amino acids. The V end was cut by 4 bases, the J end by 0 bases, with 13 bases between. Germline V gives CDR1 LNHDA, CDR2 SQIVND (reference sequence). The CDR3 spells CASSKRQELSNQPQHF. The CDR3 coding sequence is TGTGCCAGTAGTAAAAGACAGGAGCTTAGCAATCAGCCCCAGCATTTT. Drawing the rest from reference TRBV19 and TRBJ1-5, the complete variable domain is DGGITQSPKYLFRKEGQNVTLSCEQNLNHDAMYWYRQDPGQGLRLIYYSQIVNDFQKGDIAEGYSVSREKKESFPLTVTSAQKNPTAFYLCASSKRQELSNQPQHFGDGTRLSIL.

This chain connects TRBV5-6 to TRBJ2-7, with D perhaps TRBD1 or TRBD2 (6 bases each). This CDR3 is built from 14 residues. Looked up from germline, CDR1 is SGHDT and CDR2 is YYEEEE. Trimming removed 2 bases from V and 2 bases from J, with 11 bases in between. CDR3 loop: CASSFGGAAYEQYF. The DNA of the CDR3 is TGTGCCAGCAGCTTCGGGGGCGCGGCCTACGAGCAGTACTTC.

In this sample, this clone turned up once. The sample has other DNA sequences that encode this CDR3 too. The rearrangement links TRBV5-6 to TRBJ1-5; 8 nucleotides line up with TRBD1. V gave up 0 bases and J gave up 4 bases; unmatched junction bases: 6. From germline, CDR1 is SGHDT and CDR2 YYEEEE. This CDR3 is 16 amino acids long. CDR3 sequence reads: CASSLGAGGGNQPQHF. The CDR3 region has the DNA TGTGCCAGCAGCTTGGGGGCAGGGGGCGGTAATCAGCCCCAGCATTTT. Using reference TRBV5-6 and TRBJ1-5 for the parts outside the CDR3, the full variable domain is DAGVTQSPTHLIKTRGQQVTLRCSPKSGHDTVSWYQQALGQGPQFIFQYYEEEERQRGNFPDRFSGHQFPNYSSELNVNALLLGDSALYLCASSLGAGGGNQPQHFGDGTRLSIL.

The V gene is TRBV6-5, the J gene TRBJ1-1; D unresolved. The CDR3 runs 13 residues. Looked up from germline, CDR1 is MNHEY and CDR2 is SVGAGI. V was cut by 0 bases and J by 4 bases, with 6 bases left in between. The CDR3 here is CASSYSEGTEAFF. The CDR3 nucleotides read TGTGCCAGCAGTTACTCGGAAGGCACTGAAGCTTTCTTT.

This clone was counted ten times or more. V gene TRBV6-4 combines with J gene TRBJ2-3; either TRBD1 or TRBD2 may supply D (6 bases each). The germline V gene encodes CDR1 MRHNA and CDR2 SNTAGT. The V and J ends lost 4 bases and 4 bases respectively, with 15 bases between them. This CDR3 contains 15 residues. The CDR3 nucleotides are TGTGCCAGCAGTGTGGAGGGGGGTGGGTCAGATACGCAGTATTTT. This sequence encodes CASSVEGGGSDTQYF.

The chain uses TRBV4-3 and TRBJ2-7; a possible D gene is TRBD1 (5 bases). Germline CDR1 LGHNA, CDR2 YSLEER. Trimming removed 6 bases at V and 0 bases at J, with 12 bases between. The CDR3 runs to 14 residues. The CDR3: CASSRDSNSYEQYF. The CDR3 DNA is TGCGCCAGCAGTCGAGACAGCAACTCCTACGAGCAGTACTTC.

This chain links TRBV10-2 with TRBJ2-2; 7 nucleotides agree with TRBD1. The V segment lost 9 bases and the J segment 7 bases; nucleotides outside the gene matches: 5. Per the germline V gene, CDR1 is WSHSY and CDR2 is SAAADI. The CDR3 spans 12 residues. The CDR3 region is CASLRGIGELFF. The DNA of the CDR3 is TGCGCCAGTCTCAGGGGGATCGGGGAGCTGTTTTTT.